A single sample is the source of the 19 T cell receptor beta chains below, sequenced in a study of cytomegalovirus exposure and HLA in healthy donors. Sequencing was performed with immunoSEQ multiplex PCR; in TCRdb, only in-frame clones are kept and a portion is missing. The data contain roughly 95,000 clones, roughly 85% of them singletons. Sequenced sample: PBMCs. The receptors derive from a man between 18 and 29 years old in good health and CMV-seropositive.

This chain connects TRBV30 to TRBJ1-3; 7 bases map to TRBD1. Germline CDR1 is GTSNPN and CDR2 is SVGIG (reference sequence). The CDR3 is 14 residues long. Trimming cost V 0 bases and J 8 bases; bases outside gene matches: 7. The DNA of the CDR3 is TGTGCCTGGAGTGTAGGGACAGCCAAAGACACCATATATTTT. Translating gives CAWSVGTAKDTIYF. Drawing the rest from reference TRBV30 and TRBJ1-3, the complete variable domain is SQTIHQWPATLVQPVGSPLSLECTVEGTSNPNLYWYRQAAGRGLQLLFYSVGIGQISSEVPQNLSASRPQDRQFILSSKKLLLSDSGFYLCAWSVGTAKDTIYFGEGSWLTVV.

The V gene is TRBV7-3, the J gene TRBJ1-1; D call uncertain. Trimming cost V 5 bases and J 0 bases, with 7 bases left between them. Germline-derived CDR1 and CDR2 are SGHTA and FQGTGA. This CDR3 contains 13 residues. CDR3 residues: CASSPRVNTEAFF. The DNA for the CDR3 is TGTGCCAGCAGCCCTAGAGTGAACACTGAAGCTTTCTTT.

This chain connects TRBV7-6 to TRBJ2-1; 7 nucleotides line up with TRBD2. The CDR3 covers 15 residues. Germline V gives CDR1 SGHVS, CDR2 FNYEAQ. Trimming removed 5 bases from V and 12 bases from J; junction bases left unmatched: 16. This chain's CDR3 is CASSRGGPTLPGQFF. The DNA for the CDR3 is TGTGCCAGCAGCCGCGGGGGACCAACCCTTCCTGGGCAGTTCTTC.

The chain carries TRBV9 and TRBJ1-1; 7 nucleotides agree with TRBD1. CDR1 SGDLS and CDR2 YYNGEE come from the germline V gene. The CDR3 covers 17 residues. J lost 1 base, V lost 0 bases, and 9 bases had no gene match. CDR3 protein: CASSVAPGGYANTEAFF. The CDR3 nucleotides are TGTGCCAGCAGCGTAGCCCCAGGGGGATACGCGAACACTGAAGCTTTCTTT.

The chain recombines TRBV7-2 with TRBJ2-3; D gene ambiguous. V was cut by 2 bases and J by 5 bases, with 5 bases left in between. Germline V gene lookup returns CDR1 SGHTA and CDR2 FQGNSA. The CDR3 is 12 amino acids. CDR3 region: CASSLSGDTQYF. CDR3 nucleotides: TGTGCCAGCAGCTTATCGGGAGATACGCAGTATTTT. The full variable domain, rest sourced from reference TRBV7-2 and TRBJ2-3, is GAGVSQSPSNKVTEKGKDVELRCDPISGHTALYWYRQSLGQGLEFLIYFQGNSAPDKSGLPSDRFSAERTGGSVSTLTIQRTQQEDSAVYLCASSLSGDTQYFGPGTRLTVL.

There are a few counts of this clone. CDR3 nucleotide sequence: TGTGCCAGCAGCCTACCGGAGATGTATGGCTACACCTTC. It encodes CASSLPEMYGYTF. The chain carries TRBV28 and TRBJ1-2; the D is unclear. Looked up from germline, CDR1 is MDHEN and CDR2 is SYDVKM. Trimming pared 6 bases from V and 5 bases from J, leaving 13 bases between. The CDR3 has 13 amino acids.

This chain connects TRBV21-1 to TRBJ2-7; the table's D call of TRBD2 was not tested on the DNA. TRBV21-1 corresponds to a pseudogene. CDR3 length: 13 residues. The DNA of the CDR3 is TGTGCCAGTCGAAGAGGAGTCCTTCATGCGCAGTACTTC. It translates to CASRRGVLHAQYF.

The CDR3 coding sequence is TGTGCCAGCTCACCCTCGGAGGGAGTTGACACTGAAGCTTTCTTT. This codes for CASSPSEGVDTEAFF. This chain joins TRBV18 and TRBJ1-1; no clear D gene. Germline assignment: CDR1 KGHSH and CDR2 LQKENI. The germline V and J ends were trimmed by 3 bases and 3 bases, with 14 bases remaining between them. CDR3 length: 15 amino acids.

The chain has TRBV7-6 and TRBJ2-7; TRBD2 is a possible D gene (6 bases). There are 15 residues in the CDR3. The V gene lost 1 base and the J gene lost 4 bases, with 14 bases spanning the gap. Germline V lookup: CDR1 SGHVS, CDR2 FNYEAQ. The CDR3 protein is CASSLEEGIGYEQYF. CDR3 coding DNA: TGTGCCAGCAGCTTAGAGGAGGGTATTGGGTACGAGCAGTACTTC.

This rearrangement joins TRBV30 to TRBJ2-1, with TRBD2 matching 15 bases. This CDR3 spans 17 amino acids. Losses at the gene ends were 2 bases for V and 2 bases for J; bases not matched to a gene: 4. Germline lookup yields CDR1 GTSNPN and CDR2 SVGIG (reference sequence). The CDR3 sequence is CAWSSGLAGGPYNEQFF. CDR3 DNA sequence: TGTGCCTGGAGTTCAGGACTAGCGGGAGGGCCCTACAATGAGCAGTTCTTC.

The CDR3 DNA sequence: TGCGCCAGCAGCCCGACGGGACTAGCGGGAGATTATGGGACCCAGTACTTC. It translates to CASSPTGLAGDYGTQYF. The chain combines TRBV5-1 with TRBJ2-5; 14 bases map to TRBD2. This CDR3 is 17 amino acids long. Germline CDR1 is SGHRS and CDR2 is YFSETQ. V shed 4 bases, J shed 7 bases, and the junction held 12 bases outside the gene matches.

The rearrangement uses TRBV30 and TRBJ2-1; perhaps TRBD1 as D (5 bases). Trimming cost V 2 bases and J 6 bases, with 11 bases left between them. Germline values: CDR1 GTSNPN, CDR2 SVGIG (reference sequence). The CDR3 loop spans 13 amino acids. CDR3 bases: TGTGCCTGGAGTAGGGGAACAAGCAATGAGCAGTTCTTC. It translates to CAWSRGTSNEQFF.

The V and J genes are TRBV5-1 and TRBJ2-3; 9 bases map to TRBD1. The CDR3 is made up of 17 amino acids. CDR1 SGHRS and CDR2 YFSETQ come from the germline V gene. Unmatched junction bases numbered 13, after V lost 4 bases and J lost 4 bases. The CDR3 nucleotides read TGCGCCAGCAGCCGACCAACACCGGGACAGGGCGCAGATACGCAGTATTTT. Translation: CASSRPTPGQGADTQYF.

CDR3 in amino acids: CASSVTNRGGRYEQYV. The CDR3 nucleotides read TGTGCCAGCAGTGTTACCAACAGGGGCGGCCGCTACGAGCAGTACGTC. The chain combines TRBV2 with TRBJ2-7; 7 nucleotides line up with TRBD1. CDR1 and CDR2 from the germline V gene are SNHLY and FYNNEI. The CDR3 is made up of 16 amino acids. V lost 4 bases to trimming and J lost 3 bases; unmatched junction nucleotides: 12.

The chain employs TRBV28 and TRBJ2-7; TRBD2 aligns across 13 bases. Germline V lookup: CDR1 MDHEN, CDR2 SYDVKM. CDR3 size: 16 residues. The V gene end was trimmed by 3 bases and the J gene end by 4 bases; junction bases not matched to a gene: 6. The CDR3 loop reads CASSLSGTSGNYEQYF. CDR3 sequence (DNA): TGTGCCAGCAGTTTGTCCGGGACTAGCGGGAATTACGAGCAGTACTTC.

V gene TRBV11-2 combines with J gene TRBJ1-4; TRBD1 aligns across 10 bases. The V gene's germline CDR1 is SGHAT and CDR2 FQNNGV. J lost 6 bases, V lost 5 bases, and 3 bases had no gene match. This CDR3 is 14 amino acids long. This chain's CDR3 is CASSRTGGDEKLFF. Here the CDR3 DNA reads TGTGCCAGCAGCCGGACAGGGGGGGATGAAAAACTGTTTTTT.

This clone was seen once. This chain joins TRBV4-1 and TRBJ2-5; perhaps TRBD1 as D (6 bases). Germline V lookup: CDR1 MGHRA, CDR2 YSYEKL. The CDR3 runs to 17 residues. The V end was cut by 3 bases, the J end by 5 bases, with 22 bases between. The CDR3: CASSHLFLQGHKETQYF. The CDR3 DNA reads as TGCGCCAGCAGCCATTTGTTCCTACAGGGACACAAGGAGACCCAGTACTTC.

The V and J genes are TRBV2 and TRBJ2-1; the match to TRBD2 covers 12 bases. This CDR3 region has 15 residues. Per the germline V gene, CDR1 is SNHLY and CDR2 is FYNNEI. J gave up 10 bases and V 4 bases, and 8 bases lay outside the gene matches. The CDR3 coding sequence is TGTGCCAGCAGTGCGGAGACTAGCGGGAGCATCGAGCAGTTCTTC. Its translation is CASSAETSGSIEQFF.

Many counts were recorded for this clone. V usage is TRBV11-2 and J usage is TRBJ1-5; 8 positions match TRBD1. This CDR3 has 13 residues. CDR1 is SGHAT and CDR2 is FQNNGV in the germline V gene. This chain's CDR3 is CASGQGSNQPQHF. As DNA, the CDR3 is TGTGCTAGCGGACAGGGTAGCAATCAGCCCCAGCATTTT.